The 20 T cell receptor beta chains below all came from one sample that was sequenced in a study of shared clonotypes between healthy human individuals. Assay: immunoSEQ multiplex PCR; the TCRdb copy retains only in-frame clones and omits some. The table has 450,000 to 500,000 clones, roughly 80% seen once; the top ten hold over 9.5%. The sequencing sample was made of PBMCs. The source is a woman aged 40 to 50 in good health. Some clones in this sample may be carry-over from other donors' samples.

This chain connects TRBV5-4 to TRBJ2-2; 13 nucleotides line up with TRBD2. This CDR3 is 17 amino acids long. CDR1 is SGHNT, CDR2 YYREEE, per germline (reference sequence). J lost 5 bases, V lost 0 bases, and 4 bases had no gene match. This CDR3 reads CASSLGGLAGKTGELFF. CDR3 nucleotides: TGTGCCAGCAGCTTGGGGGGACTAGCGGGAAAGACCGGGGAGCTGTTTTTT.

CDR3 residues: CASTPRVLNYGYTF. CDR3 DNA sequence: TGTGCCAGCACCCCCAGGGTCCTTAACTATGGCTACACCTTC. This chain links TRBV7-9 with TRBJ1-2; D possibly corresponds to TRBD1 (5 bases). The CDR3 covers 14 residues. Germline lookup yields CDR1 SEHNR and CDR2 FQNEAQ (reference sequence). The V and J ends lost 7 bases and 1 base respectively, with 13 bases between them.

CDR3 region: CASSYTGTGGNQPQHF. The CDR3 coding sequence is TGTGCCAGCAGTTACACCGGGACAGGGGGGAATCAGCCCCAGCATTTT. The chain is built from TRBV6-5 and TRBJ1-5, with 11 bases matching TRBD1. Germline V gives CDR1 MNHEY, CDR2 SVGAGI. V lost 2 bases and J lost 4; bases outside the gene matches: 4. There are 16 residues in the CDR3.

V is TRBV29-1 and J is TRBJ1-1, with TRBD1 matching 7 bases. Germline assignment: CDR1 SQVTM and CDR2 ANQGSEA. This CDR3 region has 12 residues. After removal of 5 bases from V and 8 bases from J, the junction contained 8 bases not matched to a gene. CDR3 region: CSVRQGFGEAFF. Here the CDR3 DNA reads TGCAGCGTTAGACAGGGATTCGGGGAAGCTTTCTTT.

This chain uses TRBV11-2 with TRBJ2-7, with D hard to call. The CDR3 is 12 residues long. CDR1 is SGHAT and CDR2 is FQNNGV in the germline V gene. V lost 5 bases, J lost 3 bases, and 8 bases lay in between. DNA for the CDR3: TGTGCCAGCAGCCCCGACCGCTACGAGCAGTACTTC. It encodes CASSPDRYEQYF.

The chain links TRBV2 to TRBJ1-1, with a weak D call TRBD1 (6 bases). Trimming took 4 bases from V and 0 from J, leaving 12 bases between them. The CDR3 has 15 amino acids. Germline lookup yields CDR1 SNHLY and CDR2 FYNNEI. DNA for the CDR3: TGTGCCAGCAGTGGTGGGGACACCATGAACACTGAAGCTTTCTTT. As protein: CASSGGDTMNTEAFF.

J is TRBJ2-3 and V is TRBV7-9; D could derive from TRBD1 or TRBD2 (5 bases each). The V gene lost 5 bases and the J gene lost 8 bases, with 5 bases spanning the gap. CDR1 SEHNR and CDR2 FQNEAQ come from the germline V gene (reference sequence). This CDR3 has 10 residues. The CDR3 DNA reads TGTGCCAGCAGCGGGGGTACGCAGTATTTT. Amino acid sequence: CASSGGTQYF.

This clone was detected only once. The genes are TRBV28 and TRBJ2-7; 10 nucleotides line up with TRBD2. J was trimmed by 3 bases and V by 6 bases; bases with no gene match: 5. The CDR3 loop spans 14 amino acids. Per germline, CDR1 MDHEN and CDR2 SYDVKM. CDR3 loop: CASSYTSGVYEQYF. The CDR3, as DNA: TGTGCCAGCAGCTATACTAGCGGGGTCTACGAGCAGTACTTC.

The chain's CDR3 is CAISEVAGSGGYTF. CDR3 nucleotides: TGTGCCATCAGTGAGGTAGCCGGGTCCGGCGGCTACACCTTC. This chain links TRBV10-3 with TRBJ1-2; no clear D gene. The CDR3 contains 14 residues. Germline V gives CDR1 ENHRY, CDR2 SYGVKD. V was trimmed by 2 bases and J by 8 bases, leaving 15 bases between them.

This clone was counted a single time. It may be a read error: a sequence one base away is much more abundant. This chain joins TRBV6-4 and TRBJ2-3; 7 bases agree with TRBD2. V trimming: 5 bases; J trimming: 2 bases; junction bases outside the gene matches: 13. This CDR3 is built from 17 residues. Germline CDR1 reads MRHNA; CDR2 reads SNTAGT. CDR3 in amino acids: CASSREGPSGITDTQYF. CDR3 sequence (DNA): TGTGCCAGCAGTAGAGAAGGGCCTAGCGGAATCACAGATACGCAGTATTTT.

Points on this clone: A far larger clone is just one base off, so this is likely a read error. In the same sample, other DNA sequences code for this CDR3. J is TRBJ2-2 and V is TRBV27; TRBD1 or TRBD2 may be the D gene (5 bases each). The V gene's germline CDR1 is MNHEY and CDR2 SMNVEV (reference sequence). With 2 bases removed from V and 8 bases from J, the gap between germline ends came to 21 bases. CDR3 length: 17 residues. In DNA form, the CDR3 reads TGTGCCAGCAGTTTAAGACCCGCGGGTGTTGGGGCAGGGGAGCTGTTTTTT. Encoded protein: CASSLRPAGVGAGELFF.

The genes are TRBV10-3 and TRBJ1-1; 7 bases align to TRBD1. The length of the CDR3 is 12 residues. In germline, CDR1 is ENHRY, CDR2 SYGVKD. The V and J ends lost 6 bases and 4 bases, in that order; junction bases with no gene match: 2. DNA of the CDR3: TGTGCCATCAGCAGGGGGAGCACTGAAGCTTTCTTT. Its translation is CAISRGSTEAFF.

This chain joins TRBV6-1 and TRBJ2-7, with 12 bases matching TRBD1. CDR3 length: 15 amino acids. The J segment lost 0 bases and the V segment lost 6 bases, leaving 3 bases of the junction unmatched. Germline V gives CDR1 MNHNS, CDR2 SASEGT. In DNA, the CDR3 is TGTGCCAGCAGACCGGGACAGGGGGCCTCCTACGAGCAGTACTTC. Its protein is CASRPGQGASYEQYF.

This rearrangement joins TRBV7-2 to TRBJ2-3, with D possibly called TRBD1 or TRBD2 (5 bases each). The V gene's germline CDR1 is SGHTA and CDR2 FQGNSA. V was shortened by 3 bases and J by 10 bases, with 11 bases between the two germline ends. The CDR3 consists of 12 residues. The CDR3 loop is CASSFSGAPQYF. The CDR3 DNA reads as TGTGCCAGCAGCTTCTCCGGGGCCCCGCAGTATTTT.

The chain links TRBV6-6 to TRBJ2-5; D possibly matches TRBD1 or TRBD2 (5 bases each). The V gene's germline CDR1 is MNHNY and CDR2 SVGAGI (reference sequence). This CDR3 is built from 16 residues. The V end lost 7 bases, the J end lost 4 bases, and 22 bases lay between the germline ends. CDR3 DNA: TGTGCCAGCAAGTTACCCCAGGGAGAGGGGTTAGAGACCCAGTACTTC. This encodes CASKLPQGEGLETQYF.

About this clone: With a far larger clone one base away, a read error is the likely cause. This same CDR3 is encoded by further DNA sequences in the sample. V is TRBV5-6 and J is TRBJ2-3; D possibly corresponds to TRBD1 (5 bases). Germline V gene lookup returns CDR1 SGHDT and CDR2 YYEEEE. The CDR3 is made up of 16 amino acids. The CDR3 here is CASSLYITWGTDTQYF. CDR3 nucleotide sequence: TGTGCCAGCAGCCTCTACATAACCTGGGGCACAGATACACAGTATTTT.

The chain carries TRBV7-3 and TRBJ1-1; 7 positions agree with TRBD1. The V segment lost 4 bases and the J segment 4 bases; nucleotides outside the gene matches: 6. In germline, CDR1 is SGHTA, CDR2 FQGTGA. This CDR3 is 14 amino acids long. In nucleotides, the CDR3 is TGTGCCAGCAGCTACAGGGGTTCGGGCACTGAAGCTTTCTTT. This encodes CASSYRGSGTEAFF.

The rearrangement uses TRBV6-4 and TRBJ2-2; tentatively, D is TRBD2 (5 bases). CDR3 size: 15 residues. Germline V CDR1 and CDR2: MRHNA, SNTAGT. V dropped 0 bases and J dropped 4 bases, with 9 bases sitting between them. The CDR3 bases are TGTGCCAGCAGTGACTCTACTAGTTCCACCGGGGAGCTGTTTTTT. It yields the protein CASSDSTSSTGELFF.

The chain's CDR3 is CASSARHKYTEAFF. CDR3 DNA sequence: TGTGCCAGCAGCGCACGTCACAAATACACTGAAGCTTTCTTT. This chain links TRBV2 with TRBJ1-1; D gene ambiguous. Looked up from germline, CDR1 is SNHLY and CDR2 is FYNNEI. CDR3 length: 14 amino acids. The germline V and J ends were trimmed by 6 bases and 3 bases, with 14 bases remaining between them.

This clone was detected once. This sequence joins TRBV7-2 and TRBJ2-2; 9 nucleotides match TRBD2. The germline gives CDR1 SGHTA, CDR2 FQGNSA. The CDR3 is 14 amino acids. J was trimmed by 6 bases and V by 1 base; bases with no gene match: 0. This CDR3 reads CASSLERGAGELFF. The CDR3 region has the DNA TGTGCCAGCAGCTTAGAGCGGGGGGCCGGGGAGCTGTTTTTT. The whole variable domain, remainder taken from reference TRBV7-2 and TRBJ2-2, is GAGVSQSPSNKVTEKGKDVELRCDPISGHTALYWYRQSLGQGLEFLIYFQGNSAPDKSGLPSDRFSAERTGGSVSTLTIQRTQQEDSAVYLCASSLERGAGELFFGEGSRLTVL.